The present T cell receptor beta chain was sequenced within a study of T-cell memory formation after mild COVID-19. About the study: Among the donors, TCR clusters were largely specific to each donor. Findings of the study overall: Some SARS-CoV-2-responding clones were already detected in memory before infection. Contracting CD8+ clones were enriched in EMRA, CD4+ mainly in CM and EM. Clones that contracted from day 15 to 85 were balanced CD4/CD8, while later expanders leaned CD4+.

As for this clonotype: Its antigen remains unknown.

V lost 2 bases and J lost 3, with 10 bases in between. The CDR3 is 14 amino acids. The germline gives CDR1 KGHSH, CDR2 LQKENI. TCRdb passed the 5' RACE reads through MiXCR, listing each CDR3 protein once. The sample carries roughly 300,000 distinct CDR3 sequences, roughly an eighth recorded once. Sequencing was carried out using PBMCs or a T cell subset sorted from them (not recorded which). This chain joins TRBV18 and TRBJ1-2; D is uncertain. The sequence was obtained from a man aged 18 to 29 who had mild COVID-19 (a few samples of this study predate the infection). Cell type and time point are not known. CDR3 DNA: TGTGCCAGCTCACCAGGGCGCGATTACTATGGCTACACCTTC. Translation: CASSPGRDYYGYTF. Using reference TRBV18 and TRBJ1-2 for the parts outside the CDR3, the full variable domain is NAGVMQNPRHLVRRRGQEARLRCSPMKGHSHVYWYRQLPEEGLKFMVYLQKENIIDESGMPKERFSAEFPKEGPSILRIQQVVRGDSAAYFCASSPGRDYYGYTFGSGTRLTVV.